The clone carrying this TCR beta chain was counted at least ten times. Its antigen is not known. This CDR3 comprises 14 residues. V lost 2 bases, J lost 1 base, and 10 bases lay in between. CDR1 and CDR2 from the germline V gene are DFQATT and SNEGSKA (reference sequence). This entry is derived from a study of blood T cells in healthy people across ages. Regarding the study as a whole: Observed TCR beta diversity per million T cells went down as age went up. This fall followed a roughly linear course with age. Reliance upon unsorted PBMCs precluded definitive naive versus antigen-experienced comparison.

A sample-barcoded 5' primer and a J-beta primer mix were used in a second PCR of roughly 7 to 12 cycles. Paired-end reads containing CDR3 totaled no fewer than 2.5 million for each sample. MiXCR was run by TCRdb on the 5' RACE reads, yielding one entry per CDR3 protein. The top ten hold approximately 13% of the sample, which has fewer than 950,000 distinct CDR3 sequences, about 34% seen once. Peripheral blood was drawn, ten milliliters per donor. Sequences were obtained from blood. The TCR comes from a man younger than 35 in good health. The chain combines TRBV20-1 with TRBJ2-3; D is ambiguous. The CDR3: CSARHGWGTDTQYF. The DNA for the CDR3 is TGCAGTGCTAGACACGGGTGGGGCACAGATACGCAGTATTTT.